This T cell receptor (beta chain) was captured by sequencing in a study of CXCR3-negative and CXCR3-positive naive CD8 T cells. Study-wide background: The study obtained roughly 140 million TRB reads, about 1.5 +/- 0.3 million per library.

CDR3 length: 15 amino acids. TRB cDNA libraries were made by UMI-labeled 5' RACE. TCRdb derives one entry per CDR3 protein from the 5' RACE reads, leaving out DNA. This sample's table has 100,000 to 150,000 distinct CDR3 sequences. As to this clonotype: Its specificity is not known.

Study-level points and caveats: Fresh PBMCs served for most assays, and CXCR3 expression fell partially after cryopreservation. A higher hydrophobicity marked the TRB CDR3s of CXCR3-positive naive cells versus CXCR3-negative naive cells.

Within the CD8+ T cell compartment, naive cells were CD45RO-CCR7+CD27+CD95-. This sequence was found in a human donor in good health. Some clones in this sample may be carry-over from other donors' samples. Input material: naive CXCR3+ CD8+ T cells from blood. Subset given: CD45RO-CCR7+CD27+CD95- naive CD8+ T cells expressing CXCR3 (TNR3+). The chain recombines TRBV12-3 or TRBV12-4 with TRBJ1-1. CDR3 region: CASSFAGLGNTEAFF.